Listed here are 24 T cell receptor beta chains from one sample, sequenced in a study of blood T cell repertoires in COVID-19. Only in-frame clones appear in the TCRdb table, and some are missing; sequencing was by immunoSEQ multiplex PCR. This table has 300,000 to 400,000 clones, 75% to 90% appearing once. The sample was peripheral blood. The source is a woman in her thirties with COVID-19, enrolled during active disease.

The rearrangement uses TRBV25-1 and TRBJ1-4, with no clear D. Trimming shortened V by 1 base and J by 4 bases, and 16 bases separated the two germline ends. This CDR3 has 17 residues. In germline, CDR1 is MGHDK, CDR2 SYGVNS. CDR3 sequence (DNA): TGTGCCAGCAGTGAATTCGGGATAGGGCAGTTTAATGAAAAACTGTTTTTT. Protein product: CASSEFGIGQFNEKLFF.

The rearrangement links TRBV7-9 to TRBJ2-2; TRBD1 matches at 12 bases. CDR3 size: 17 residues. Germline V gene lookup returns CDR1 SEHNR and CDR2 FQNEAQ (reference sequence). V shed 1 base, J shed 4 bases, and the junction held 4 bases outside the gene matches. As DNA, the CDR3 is TGTGCCAGCAGCTTAGGTGTGGGACAGGGGGCCACCGGGGAGCTGTTTTTT. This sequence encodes CASSLGVGQGATGELFF.

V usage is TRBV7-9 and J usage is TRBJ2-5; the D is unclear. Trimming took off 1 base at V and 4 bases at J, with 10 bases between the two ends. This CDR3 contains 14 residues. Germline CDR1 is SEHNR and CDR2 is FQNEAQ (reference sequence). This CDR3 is CASSLGAIAETQYF. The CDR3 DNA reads TGTGCCAGCAGCTTAGGAGCGATCGCAGAGACCCAGTACTTC.

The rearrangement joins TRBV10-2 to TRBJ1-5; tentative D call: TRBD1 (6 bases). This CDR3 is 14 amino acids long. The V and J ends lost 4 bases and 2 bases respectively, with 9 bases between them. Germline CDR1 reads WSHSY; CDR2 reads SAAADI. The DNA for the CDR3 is TGCGCCAGCAGTGTCCGACAGGGCAATCAGCCCCAGCATTTT. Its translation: CASSVRQGNQPQHF.

CDR3 DNA: TGTGCCAGCAGCAACAAGAGGGACATGGGGGTTCCGGACGGAGGCTACACCTTC. Its translation is CASSNKRDMGVPDGGYTF. The chain uses TRBV3-1 (or the pseudogene TRBV3-2) and TRBJ1-2; D is possibly TRBD1 (6 bases). CDR1 and CDR2 (germline): LGHDT, YNNKEL (reference sequence). V lost 5 bases to trimming and J lost 8 bases, with 30 bases between them. This CDR3 has 18 amino acids.

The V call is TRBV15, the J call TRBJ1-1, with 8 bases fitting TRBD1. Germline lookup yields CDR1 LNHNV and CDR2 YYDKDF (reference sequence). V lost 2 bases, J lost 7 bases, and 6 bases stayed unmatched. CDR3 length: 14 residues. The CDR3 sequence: CATSRRGQGVEAFF. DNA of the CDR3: TGTGCCACCAGCAGACGTGGACAGGGAGTTGAAGCTTTCTTT.

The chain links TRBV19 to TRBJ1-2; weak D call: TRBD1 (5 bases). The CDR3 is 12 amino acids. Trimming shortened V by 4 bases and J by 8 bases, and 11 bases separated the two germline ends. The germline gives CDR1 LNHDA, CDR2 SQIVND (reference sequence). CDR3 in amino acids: CASSTGFGGYTF. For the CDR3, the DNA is TGTGCCAGTAGTACAGGGTTTGGGGGCTACACCTTC.

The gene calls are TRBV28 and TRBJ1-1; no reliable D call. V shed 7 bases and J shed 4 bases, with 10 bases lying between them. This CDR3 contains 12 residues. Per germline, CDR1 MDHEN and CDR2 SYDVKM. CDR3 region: CASTRSSTEAFF. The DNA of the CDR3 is TGTGCCAGCACTCGGAGTAGCACTGAAGCTTTCTTT.

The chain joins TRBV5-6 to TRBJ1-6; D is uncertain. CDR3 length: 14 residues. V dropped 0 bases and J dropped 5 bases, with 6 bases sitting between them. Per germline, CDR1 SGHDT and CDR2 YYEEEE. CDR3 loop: CASSLAGNNSPLHF. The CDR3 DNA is TGTGCCAGCAGCTTGGCAGGAAATAATTCACCCCTCCACTTT.

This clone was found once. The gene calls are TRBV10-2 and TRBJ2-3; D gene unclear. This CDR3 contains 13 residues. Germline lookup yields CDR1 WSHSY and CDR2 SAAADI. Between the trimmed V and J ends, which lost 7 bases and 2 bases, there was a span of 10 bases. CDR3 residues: CASKSAATDTQYF. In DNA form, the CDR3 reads TGCGCCAGCAAATCGGCGGCCACAGATACGCAGTATTTT.

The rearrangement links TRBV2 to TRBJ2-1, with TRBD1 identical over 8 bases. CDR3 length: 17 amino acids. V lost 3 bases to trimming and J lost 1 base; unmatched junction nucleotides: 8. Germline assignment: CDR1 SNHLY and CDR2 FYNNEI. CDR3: CASSDDRQGASYNEQFF. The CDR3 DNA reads TGTGCCAGCAGTGACGATCGGCAGGGGGCTTCCTACAATGAGCAGTTCTTC.

CDR3 protein: CASSLGDSGRDEQFF. The CDR3, as DNA: TGTGCCAGCAGCTTGGGTGATAGCGGGAGAGATGAGCAGTTCTTC. The V call is TRBV5-8, the J call TRBJ2-1, with TRBD2 identical over 9 bases. The CDR3 loop spans 15 amino acids. J was trimmed by 8 bases and V by 0 bases; bases with no gene match: 6. Per germline, CDR1 SGHTS and CDR2 YDEGEE.

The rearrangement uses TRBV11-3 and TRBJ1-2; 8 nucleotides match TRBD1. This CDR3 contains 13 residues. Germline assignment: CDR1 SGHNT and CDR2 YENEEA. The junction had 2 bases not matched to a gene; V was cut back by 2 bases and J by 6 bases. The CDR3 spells CASSLPGGDGYTF. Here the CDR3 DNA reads TGTGCCAGCAGCTTACCAGGGGGCGATGGCTACACCTTC.

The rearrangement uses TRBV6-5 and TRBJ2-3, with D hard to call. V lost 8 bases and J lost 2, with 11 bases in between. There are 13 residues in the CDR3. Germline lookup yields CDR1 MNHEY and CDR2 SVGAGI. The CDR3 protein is CASAQILTDTQYF. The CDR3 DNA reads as TGTGCCAGCGCACAAATCCTCACAGATACGCAGTATTTT.

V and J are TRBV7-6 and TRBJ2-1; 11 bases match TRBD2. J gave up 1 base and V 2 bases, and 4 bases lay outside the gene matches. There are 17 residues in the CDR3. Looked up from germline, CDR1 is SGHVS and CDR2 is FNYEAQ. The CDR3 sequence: CASSLTSGGWSYNEQFF. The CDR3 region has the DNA TGTGCCAGCAGCTTAACTAGCGGGGGTTGGTCCTACAATGAGCAGTTCTTC.

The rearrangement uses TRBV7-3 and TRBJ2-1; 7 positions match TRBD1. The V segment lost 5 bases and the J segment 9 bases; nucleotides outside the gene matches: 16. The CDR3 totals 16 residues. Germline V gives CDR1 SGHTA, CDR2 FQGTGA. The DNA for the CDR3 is TGTGCCAGCAGCCAAACGGCGTCAGGGGGAATGGGTGAGCAGTTCTTC. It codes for CASSQTASGGMGEQFF.

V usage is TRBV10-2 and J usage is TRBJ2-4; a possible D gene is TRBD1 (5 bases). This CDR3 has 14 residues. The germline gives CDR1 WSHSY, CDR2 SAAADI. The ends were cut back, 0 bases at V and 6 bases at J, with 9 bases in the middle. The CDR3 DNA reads TGCGCCAGCAGTGAGTCGGGCCAGGGAAACATTCAGTACTTC. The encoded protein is CASSESGQGNIQYF.

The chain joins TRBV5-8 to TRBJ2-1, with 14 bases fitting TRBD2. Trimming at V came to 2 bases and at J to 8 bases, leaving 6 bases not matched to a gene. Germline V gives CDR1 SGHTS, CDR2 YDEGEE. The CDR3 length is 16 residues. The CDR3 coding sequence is TGTGCCAGCAGCTTTGGAGGGACTAGCGGGAGACATGAGCAGTTCTTC. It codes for CASSFGGTSGRHEQFF.

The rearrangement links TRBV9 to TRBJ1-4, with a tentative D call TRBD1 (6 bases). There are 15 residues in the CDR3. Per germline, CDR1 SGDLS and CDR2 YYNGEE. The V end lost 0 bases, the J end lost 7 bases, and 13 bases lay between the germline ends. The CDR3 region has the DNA TGTGCCAGCAGCGTAGGTGCGGGGGGCGGTGAAAAACTGTTTTTT. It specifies CASSVGAGGGEKLFF. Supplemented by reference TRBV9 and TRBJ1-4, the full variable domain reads DSGVTQTPKHLITATGQRVTLRCSPRSGDLSVYWYQQSLDQGLQFLIQYYNGEERAKGNILERFSAQQFPDLHSELNLSSLELGDSALYFCASSVGAGGGEKLFFGSGTQLSVL.

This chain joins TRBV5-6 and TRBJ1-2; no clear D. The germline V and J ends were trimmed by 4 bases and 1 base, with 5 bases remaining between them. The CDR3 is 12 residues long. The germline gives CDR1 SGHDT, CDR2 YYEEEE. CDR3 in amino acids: CASSRDNYGYTF. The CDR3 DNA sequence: TGTGCCAGCAGCCGGGATAACTATGGCTACACCTTC.

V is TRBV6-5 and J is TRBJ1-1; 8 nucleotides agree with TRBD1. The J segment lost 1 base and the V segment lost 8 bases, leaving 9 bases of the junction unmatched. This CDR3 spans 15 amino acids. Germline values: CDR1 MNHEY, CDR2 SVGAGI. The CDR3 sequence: CASLPGTGKNTEAFF. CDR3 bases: TGTGCCAGCCTTCCCGGGACAGGAAAGAACACTGAAGCTTTCTTT.

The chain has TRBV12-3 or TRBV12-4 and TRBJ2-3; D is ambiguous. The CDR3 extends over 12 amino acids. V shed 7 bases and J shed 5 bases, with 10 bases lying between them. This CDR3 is CASTGFLDTQYF. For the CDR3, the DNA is TGTGCCAGCACCGGGTTTCTAGATACGCAGTATTTT.

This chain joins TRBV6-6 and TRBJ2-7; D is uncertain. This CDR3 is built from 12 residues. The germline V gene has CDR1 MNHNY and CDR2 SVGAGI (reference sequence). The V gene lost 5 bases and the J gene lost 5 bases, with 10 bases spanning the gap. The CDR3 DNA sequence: TGTGCCAGCAGTACCCCAGGTAACGAGCAGTACTTC. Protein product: CASSTPGNEQYF.

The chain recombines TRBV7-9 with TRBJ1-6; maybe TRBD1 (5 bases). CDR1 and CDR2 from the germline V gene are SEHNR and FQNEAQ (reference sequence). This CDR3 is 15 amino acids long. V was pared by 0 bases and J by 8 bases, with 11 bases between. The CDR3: CASSLAGRDDSPLHF. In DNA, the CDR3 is TGTGCCAGCAGCTTAGCAGGGCGGGACGATTCACCCCTCCACTTT.